This T cell receptor beta chain was identified in a study of cytomegalovirus exposure and HLA in healthy donors. General observations from the study: The records held CMV serostatus as the only immune exposure information. In a later analysis, a genetic analysis reported fewer productive-TCR N-insertions in an Asian-associated ancestry cluster than the cohort average. Across donors, presence/absence analyses took sequencing depth to be roughly uniform. A later analysis showed that HLA-associated TCR beta chains had undergone more clonal expansion than equally common others.

PCR used 60 Vbeta primers and 13 Jbeta primers. Sequenced by immunoSEQ multiplex PCR; TCRdb stores in-frame clones only, minus some. The data show some 150,000 clones, roughly 70% seen once. On this clone: The antigen is undetermined. Other DNA variants within this sample encode the same CDR3.

Germline CDR1 reads SGHTA; CDR2 reads FQGTGA. V gave up 5 bases and J gave up 4 bases; unmatched junction bases: 5. The CDR3 is 15 residues long. The J gene is TRBJ2-1, the V gene TRBV7-3; 10 positions agree with TRBD2. The specimen sequenced was PBMCs. The sequence was obtained from a woman aged 25 to 39 in good health and CMV-seronegative. Here the CDR3 DNA reads TGTGCCAGCAGCCCCACTAGCGGGGATTACAATGAGCAGTTCTTC. It translates to CASSPTSGDYNEQFF.